The next 5 T cell receptor beta chains were all read from a single sample in a study of immune heterogeneity within non-small cell lung tumors. Template was bulk tumor genomic DNA, about 620 ng per sample. Several biopsies per primary tumor, spaced far apart, were taken during surgery. The cohort was untreated, with newly diagnosed non-small cell lung cancer undergoing curative surgery. It was with 32 V and 13 J primers that multiplex PCR amplified TCR beta CDR3. A single record per CDR3 protein comes from TCRdb applying MiXCR to the multiplex PCR reads. The table lists thousands of distinct CDR3 sequences, approximately 55% of them singletons. Sequencing input: lung tumor tissue. All receptors come from a man between 60 and 75 years old with non-small cell lung cancer.

This clonotype was found a few times. The rearrangement links TRBV27 to TRBJ2-7, with 9 bases lining up with TRBD2. Germline V gives CDR1 MNHEY, CDR2 SMNVEV (reference sequence). This CDR3 has 15 amino acids. Trimming removed 1 base from V and 5 bases from J; junction bases left unmatched: 6. CDR3 loop: CASSLLWSGRNEQYF. For the CDR3, the DNA is TGTGCCAGCAGTTTATTATGGAGCGGGAGGAACGAGCAGTACTTC.

About this clonotype itself: Likely a read error: the CDR3 ends without its conserved phenylalanine or tryptophan. The genes are TRBV7-9 and TRBJ2-1; the D gene is possibly TRBD2 (5 bases). The CDR3 loop spans 11 amino acids. Germline CDR1 reads SEHNR; CDR2 reads FQNEAQ (reference sequence). DNA for the CDR3: TGTGCCAGCAGCCTAGCCCCTGAGCAGTTCCTC. Translated, it gives CASSLAPEQFL.

This CDR3 is CASSLSGSSYEQYF. Written as DNA, the CDR3 is TGTGCCAGCAGTTTAAGTGGGTCTTCCTACGAGCAGTACTTC. V and J are TRBV12-3 or TRBV12-4 and TRBJ2-7; D is uncertain. The CDR3 loop spans 14 amino acids. Deletions cut 2 bases from V and 1 base from J, with 9 bases between.

The rearrangement links TRBV24-1 to TRBJ1-2; TRBD1 aligns across 7 bases. The J segment lost 5 bases and the V segment lost 4 bases, leaving 12 bases of the junction unmatched. Germline loops: CDR1 KGHDR, CDR2 SFDVKD. The CDR3 sequence is 16 residues long. The CDR3 loop reads CATSEAGTEGPYGYTF. For the CDR3, the DNA is TGTGCCACCAGTGAGGCCGGGACAGAGGGACCGTATGGCTACACCTTC.

This clonotype rates as large. The chain couples TRBV7-9 to TRBJ2-7; 12 nucleotides match TRBD1. Germline V gene lookup returns CDR1 SEHNR and CDR2 FQNEAQ (reference sequence). V lost 5 bases, J lost 6 bases, and 5 bases stayed unmatched. This CDR3 spans 14 amino acids. In DNA form, the CDR3 reads TGTGCCAGCAGCCCCCGGGACAGGGGGCTCGAGCAGTACTTC. This gives the protein CASSPRDRGLEQYF.